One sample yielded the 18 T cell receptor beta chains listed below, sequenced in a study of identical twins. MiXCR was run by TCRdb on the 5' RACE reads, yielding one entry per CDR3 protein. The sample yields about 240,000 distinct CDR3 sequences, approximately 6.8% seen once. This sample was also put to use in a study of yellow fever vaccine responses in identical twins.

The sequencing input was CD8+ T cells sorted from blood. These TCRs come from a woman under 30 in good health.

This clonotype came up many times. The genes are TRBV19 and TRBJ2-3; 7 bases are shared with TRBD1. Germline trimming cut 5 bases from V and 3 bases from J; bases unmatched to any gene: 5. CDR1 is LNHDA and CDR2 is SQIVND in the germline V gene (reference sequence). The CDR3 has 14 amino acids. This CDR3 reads CASSLQGSTDTQYF. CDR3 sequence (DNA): TGTGCCAGTAGTTTACAGGGGTCTACAGATACGCAGTATTTT.

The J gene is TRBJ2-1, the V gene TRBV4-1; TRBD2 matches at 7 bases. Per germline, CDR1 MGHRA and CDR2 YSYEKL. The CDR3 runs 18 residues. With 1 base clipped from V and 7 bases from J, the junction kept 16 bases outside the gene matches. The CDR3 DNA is TGCGCCAGCAGCCAAGCCCGCTTAGCCCGCGGGGGTATGAATGAGCAGTTCTTC. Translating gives CASSQARLARGGMNEQFF.

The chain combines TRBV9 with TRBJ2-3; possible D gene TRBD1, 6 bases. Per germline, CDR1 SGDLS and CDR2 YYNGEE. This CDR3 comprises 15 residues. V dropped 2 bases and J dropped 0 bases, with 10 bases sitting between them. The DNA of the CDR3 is TGTGCCAGCAGCGTGGTTCAGGGGAGCACAGATACGCAGTATTTT. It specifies CASSVVQGSTDTQYF.

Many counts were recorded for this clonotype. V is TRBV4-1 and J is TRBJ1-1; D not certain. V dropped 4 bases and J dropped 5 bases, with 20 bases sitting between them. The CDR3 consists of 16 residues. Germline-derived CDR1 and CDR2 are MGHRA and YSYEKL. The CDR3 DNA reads TGCGCCAGCAGCCTAGCATTGAGCGGGCGAGGAACTGAAGCTTTCTTT. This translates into CASSLALSGRGTEAFF.

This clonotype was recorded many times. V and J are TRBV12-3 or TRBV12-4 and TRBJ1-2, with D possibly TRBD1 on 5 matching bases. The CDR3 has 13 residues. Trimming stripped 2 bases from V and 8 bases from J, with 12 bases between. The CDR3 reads CASSLFPGNGYTF. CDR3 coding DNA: TGTGCCAGCAGTTTATTTCCAGGGAACGGCTACACCTTC.

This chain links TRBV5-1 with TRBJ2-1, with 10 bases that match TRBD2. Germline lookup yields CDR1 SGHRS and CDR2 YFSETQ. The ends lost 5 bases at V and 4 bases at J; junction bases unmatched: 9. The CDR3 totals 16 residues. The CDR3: CASSYSGRSGYNEQFF. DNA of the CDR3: TGCGCCAGCAGTTATAGCGGGAGGTCGGGGTACAATGAGCAGTTCTTC.

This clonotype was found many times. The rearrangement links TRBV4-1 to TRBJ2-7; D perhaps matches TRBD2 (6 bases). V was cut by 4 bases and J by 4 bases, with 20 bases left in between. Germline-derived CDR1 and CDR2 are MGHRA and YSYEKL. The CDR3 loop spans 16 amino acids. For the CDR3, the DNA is TGCGCCAGCAGCCCACTAATCGGGGGTGTAGGATACGAGCAGTACTTC. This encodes CASSPLIGGVGYEQYF.

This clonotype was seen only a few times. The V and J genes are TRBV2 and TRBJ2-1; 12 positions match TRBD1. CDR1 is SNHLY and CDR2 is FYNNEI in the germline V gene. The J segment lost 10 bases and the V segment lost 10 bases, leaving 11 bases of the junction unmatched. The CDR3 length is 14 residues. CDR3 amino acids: CANRLGTGGVEQFF. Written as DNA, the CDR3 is TGTGCCAACCGCTTGGGGACAGGGGGCGTAGAGCAGTTCTTC.

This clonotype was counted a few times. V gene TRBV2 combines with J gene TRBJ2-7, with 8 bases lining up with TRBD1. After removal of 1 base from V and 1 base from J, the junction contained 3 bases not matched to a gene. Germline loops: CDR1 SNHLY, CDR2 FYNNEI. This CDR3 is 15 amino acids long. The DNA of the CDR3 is TGTGCCAGCAGTGAAGACAGGGGGGAGTCCTACGAGCAGTACTTC. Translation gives CASSEDRGESYEQYF.

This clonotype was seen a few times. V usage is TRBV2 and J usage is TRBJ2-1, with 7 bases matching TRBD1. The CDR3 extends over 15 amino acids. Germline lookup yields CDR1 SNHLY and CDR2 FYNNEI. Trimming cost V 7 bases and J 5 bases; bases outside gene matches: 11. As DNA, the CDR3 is TGTGCCAGCACGAGGGACAGTTCCTCTCACAATGAGCAGTTCTTC. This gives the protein CASTRDSSSHNEQFF.

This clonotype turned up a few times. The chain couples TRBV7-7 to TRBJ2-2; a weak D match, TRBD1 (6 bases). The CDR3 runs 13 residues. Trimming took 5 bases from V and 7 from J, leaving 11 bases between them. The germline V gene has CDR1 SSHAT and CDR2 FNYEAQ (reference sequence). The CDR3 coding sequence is TGTGCCAGCAGCGCAGGGGTTGGCGGGGAGCTGTTTTTT. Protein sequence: CASSAGVGGELFF.

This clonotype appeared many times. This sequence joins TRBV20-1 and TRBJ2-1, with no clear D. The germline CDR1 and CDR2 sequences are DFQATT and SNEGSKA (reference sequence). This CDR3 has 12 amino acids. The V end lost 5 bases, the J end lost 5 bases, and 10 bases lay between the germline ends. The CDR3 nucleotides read TGCAGTGCTGGAACTGGAAACAATGAGCAGTTCTTC. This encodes CSAGTGNNEQFF.

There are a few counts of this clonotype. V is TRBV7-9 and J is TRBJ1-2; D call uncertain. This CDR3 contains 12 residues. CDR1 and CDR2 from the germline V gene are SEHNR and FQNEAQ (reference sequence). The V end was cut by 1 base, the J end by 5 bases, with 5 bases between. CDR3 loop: CASSLESYGYTF. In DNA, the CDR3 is TGTGCCAGCAGCTTAGAAAGTTATGGCTACACCTTC.

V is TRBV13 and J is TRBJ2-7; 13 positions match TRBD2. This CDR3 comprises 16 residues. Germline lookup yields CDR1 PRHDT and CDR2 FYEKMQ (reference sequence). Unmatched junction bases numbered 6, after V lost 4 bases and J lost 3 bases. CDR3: CASSSGTSGIGYEQYF. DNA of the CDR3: TGTGCCAGCAGCTCCGGGACTAGCGGGATTGGCTACGAGCAGTACTTC.

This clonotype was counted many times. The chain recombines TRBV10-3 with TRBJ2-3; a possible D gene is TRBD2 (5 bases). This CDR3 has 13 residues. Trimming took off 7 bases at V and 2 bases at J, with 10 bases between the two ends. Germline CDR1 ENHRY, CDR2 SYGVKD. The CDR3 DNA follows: TGTGCCATCAATAGCGAGCCCACAGATACGCAGTATTTT. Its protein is CAINSEPTDTQYF.

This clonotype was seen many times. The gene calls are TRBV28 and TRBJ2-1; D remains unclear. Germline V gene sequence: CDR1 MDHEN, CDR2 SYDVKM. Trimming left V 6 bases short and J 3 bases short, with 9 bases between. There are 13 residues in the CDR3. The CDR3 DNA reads TGTGCCAGCAGCCCCACAATCTACAATGAGCAGTTCTTC. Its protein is CASSPTIYNEQFF.

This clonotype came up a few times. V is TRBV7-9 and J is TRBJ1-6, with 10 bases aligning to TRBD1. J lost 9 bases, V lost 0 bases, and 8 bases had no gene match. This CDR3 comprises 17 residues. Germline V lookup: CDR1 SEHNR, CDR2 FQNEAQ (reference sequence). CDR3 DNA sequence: TGTGCCAGCAGCTTAGCCTGGAAGACAGGGGGCCTTTCACCCCTCCACTTT. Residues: CASSLAWKTGGLSPLHF.

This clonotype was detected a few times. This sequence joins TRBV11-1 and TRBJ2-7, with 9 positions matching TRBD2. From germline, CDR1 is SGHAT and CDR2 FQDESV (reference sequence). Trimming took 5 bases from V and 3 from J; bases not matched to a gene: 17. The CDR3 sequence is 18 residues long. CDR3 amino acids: CASSPQRASGIFHYEQYF. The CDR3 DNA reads TGTGCCAGCAGCCCCCAGAGGGCTAGCGGGATCTTCCACTACGAGCAGTACTTC. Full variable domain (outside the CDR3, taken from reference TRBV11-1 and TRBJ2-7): EAEVAQSPRYKITEKSQAVAFWCDPISGHATLYWYRQILGQGPELLVQFQDESVVDDSQLPKDRFSAERLKGVDSTLKIQPAELGDSAMYLCASSPQRASGIFHYEQYFGPGTRLTVT.